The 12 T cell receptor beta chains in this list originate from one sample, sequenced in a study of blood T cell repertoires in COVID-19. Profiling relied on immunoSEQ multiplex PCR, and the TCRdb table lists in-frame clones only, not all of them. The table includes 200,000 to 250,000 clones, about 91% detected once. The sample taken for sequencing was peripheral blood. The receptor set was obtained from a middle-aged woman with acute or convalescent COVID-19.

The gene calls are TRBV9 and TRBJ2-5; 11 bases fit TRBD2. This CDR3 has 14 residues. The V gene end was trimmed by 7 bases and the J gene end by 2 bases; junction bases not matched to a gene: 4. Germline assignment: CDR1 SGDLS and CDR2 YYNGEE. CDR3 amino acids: CASGLAGGQETQYF. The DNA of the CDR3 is TGTGCCAGCGGGCTAGCGGGGGGACAAGAGACCCAGTACTTC.

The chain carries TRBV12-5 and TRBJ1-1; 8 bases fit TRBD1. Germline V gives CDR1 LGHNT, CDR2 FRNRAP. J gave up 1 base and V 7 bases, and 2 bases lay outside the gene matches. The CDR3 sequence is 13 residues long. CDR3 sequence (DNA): TGTGCTAGTGTCGGACAGGGGAACACTGAAGCTTTCTTT. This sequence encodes CASVGQGNTEAFF.

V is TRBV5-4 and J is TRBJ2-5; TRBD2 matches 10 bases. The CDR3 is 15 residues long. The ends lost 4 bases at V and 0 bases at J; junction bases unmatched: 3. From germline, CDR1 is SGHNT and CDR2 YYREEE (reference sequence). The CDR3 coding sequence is TGTGCCAGCAGCCGGACTAGCGGAAACCAAGAGACCCAGTACTTC. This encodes CASSRTSGNQETQYF.

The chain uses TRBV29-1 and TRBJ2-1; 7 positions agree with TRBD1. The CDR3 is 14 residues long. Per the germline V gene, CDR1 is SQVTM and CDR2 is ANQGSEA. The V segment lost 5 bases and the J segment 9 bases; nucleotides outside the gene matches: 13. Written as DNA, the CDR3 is TGCAGCGTTAATTATGGACAGGTGATTATTGAGCAGTTCTTC. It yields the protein CSVNYGQVIIEQFF.

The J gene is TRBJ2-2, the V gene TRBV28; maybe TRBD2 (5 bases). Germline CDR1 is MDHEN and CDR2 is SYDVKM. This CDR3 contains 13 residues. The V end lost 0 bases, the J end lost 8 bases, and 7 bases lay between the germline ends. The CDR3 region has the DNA TGTGCCAGCAGTTTATGGGAGCGGGGGGAGCTGTTTTTT. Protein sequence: CASSLWERGELFF. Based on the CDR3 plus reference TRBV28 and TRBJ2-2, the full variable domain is DVKVTQSSRYLVKRTGEKVFLECVQDMDHENMFWYRQDPGLGLRLIYFSYDVKMKEKGDIPEGYSVSREKKERFSLILESASTNQTSMYLCASSLWERGELFFGEGSRLTVL.

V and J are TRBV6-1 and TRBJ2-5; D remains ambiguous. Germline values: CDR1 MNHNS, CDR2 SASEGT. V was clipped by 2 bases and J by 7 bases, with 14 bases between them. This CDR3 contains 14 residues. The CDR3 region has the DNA TGTGCCAGCAGTGAACACCCGGGTGATGGGACCCAGTACTTC. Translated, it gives CASSEHPGDGTQYF.

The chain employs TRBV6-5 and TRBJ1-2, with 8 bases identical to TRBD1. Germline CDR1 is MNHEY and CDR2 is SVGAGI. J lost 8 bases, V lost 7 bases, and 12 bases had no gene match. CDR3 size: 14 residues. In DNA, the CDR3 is TGTGCCAGCAAACCTATAGGGACAGGTGTGGGCTACACCTTC. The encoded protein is CASKPIGTGVGYTF.

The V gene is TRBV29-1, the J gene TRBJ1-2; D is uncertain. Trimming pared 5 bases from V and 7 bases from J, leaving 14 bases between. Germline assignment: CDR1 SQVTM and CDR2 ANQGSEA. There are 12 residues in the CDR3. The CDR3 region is CSVMWGVVGYTF. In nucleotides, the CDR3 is TGCAGCGTTATGTGGGGAGTCGTTGGCTACACCTTC.

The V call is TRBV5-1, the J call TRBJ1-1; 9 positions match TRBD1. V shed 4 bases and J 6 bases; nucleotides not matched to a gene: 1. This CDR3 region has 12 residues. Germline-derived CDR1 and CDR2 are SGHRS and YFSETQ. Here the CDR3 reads CASSRDRAEAFF. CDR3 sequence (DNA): TGCGCCAGCAGCCGGGACAGGGCTGAAGCTTTCTTT.

The CDR3 DNA follows: TGTGCCAGCAACCTGCCACAACCGCAAGAGACCCAGTACTTC. It codes for CASNLPQPQETQYF. The genes are TRBV2 and TRBJ2-5; D call uncertain. V was trimmed by 7 bases and J by 2 bases, leaving 14 bases between them. Germline CDR1 reads SNHLY; CDR2 reads FYNNEI. The CDR3 has 14 residues.

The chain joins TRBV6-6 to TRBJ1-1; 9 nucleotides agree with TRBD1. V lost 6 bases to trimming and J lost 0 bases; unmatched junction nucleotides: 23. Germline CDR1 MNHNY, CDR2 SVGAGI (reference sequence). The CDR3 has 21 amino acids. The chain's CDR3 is CASSQRTSYRGPRTMNTEAFF. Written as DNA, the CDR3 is TGTGCCAGCAGCCAACGTACGTCCTACAGGGGGCCCAGAACCATGAACACTGAAGCTTTCTTT.

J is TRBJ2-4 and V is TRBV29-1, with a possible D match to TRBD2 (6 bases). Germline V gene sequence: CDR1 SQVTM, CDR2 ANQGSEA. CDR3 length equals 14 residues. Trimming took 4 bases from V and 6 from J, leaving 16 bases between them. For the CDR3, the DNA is TGCAGCGTTGCGATCTGGGGGGAGACAAACATTCAGTACTTC. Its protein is CSVAIWGETNIQYF.